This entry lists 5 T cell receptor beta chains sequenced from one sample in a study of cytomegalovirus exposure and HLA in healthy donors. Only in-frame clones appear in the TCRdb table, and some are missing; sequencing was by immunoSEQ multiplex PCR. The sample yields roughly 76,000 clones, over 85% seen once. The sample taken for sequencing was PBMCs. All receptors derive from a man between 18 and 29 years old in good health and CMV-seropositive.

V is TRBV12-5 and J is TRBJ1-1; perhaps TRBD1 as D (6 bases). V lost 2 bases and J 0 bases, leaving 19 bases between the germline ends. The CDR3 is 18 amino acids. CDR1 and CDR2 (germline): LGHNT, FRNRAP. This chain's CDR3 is CASGLPGGGLLLNTEAFF. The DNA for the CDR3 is TGTGCTAGTGGTTTGCCCGGGGGGGGCCTCCTTTTGAACACTGAAGCTTTCTTT.

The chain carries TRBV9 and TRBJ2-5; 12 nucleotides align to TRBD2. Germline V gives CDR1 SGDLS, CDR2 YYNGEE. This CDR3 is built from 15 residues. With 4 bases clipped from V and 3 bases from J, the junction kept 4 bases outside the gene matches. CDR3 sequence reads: CASSIGLAGKETQYF. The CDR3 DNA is TGTGCCAGCAGCATCGGACTAGCGGGGAAAGAGACCCAGTACTTC.

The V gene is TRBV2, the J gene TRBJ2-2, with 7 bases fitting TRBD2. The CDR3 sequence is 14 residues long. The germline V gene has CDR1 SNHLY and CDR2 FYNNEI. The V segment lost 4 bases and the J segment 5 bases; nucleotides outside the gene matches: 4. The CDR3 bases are TGTGCCAGCAGTGTTTCTAGCGGTACCGGGGAGCTGTTTTTT. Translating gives CASSVSSGTGELFF.

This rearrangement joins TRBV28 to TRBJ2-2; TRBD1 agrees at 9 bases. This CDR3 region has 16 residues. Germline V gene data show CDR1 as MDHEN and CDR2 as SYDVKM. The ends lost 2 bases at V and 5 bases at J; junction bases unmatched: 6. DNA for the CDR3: TGTGCCAGCAGTTTACTTCCGGGACAGGGTACCGGGGAGCTGTTTTTT. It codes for CASSLLPGQGTGELFF.

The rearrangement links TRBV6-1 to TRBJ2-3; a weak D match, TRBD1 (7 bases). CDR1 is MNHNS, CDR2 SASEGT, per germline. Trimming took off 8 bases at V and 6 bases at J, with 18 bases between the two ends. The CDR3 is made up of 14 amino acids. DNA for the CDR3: TGTGCCAGCTCCGGAGGAGGGGGCGCGGATACGCAGTATTTT. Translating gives CASSGGGGADTQYF.